What follows are 27 T cell receptor beta chains derived from one specimen sequenced in a study of T cells in localized non-small cell lung cancer. Using immunoSEQ multiplex PCR, the repertoire was profiled, and TCRdb retains in-frame clones only, with some absent. The sample carries under 30,000 clones, roughly 87% recorded once. The sample in question was peripheral blood, obtained before any cancer treatment. The receptors here all came from a woman aged 40 to 75 with stage I lung adenocarcinoma.

V usage is TRBV7-9 and J usage is TRBJ1-1; D not certain. Trimming stripped 5 bases from V and 1 base from J, with 20 bases between. CDR3 length: 17 amino acids. Germline V gene data show CDR1 as SEHNR and CDR2 as FQNEAQ (reference sequence). Here the CDR3 reads CASSQDQQIIGNTEAFF. CDR3 DNA: TGTGCCAGCAGCCAAGACCAACAGATAATAGGGAACACTGAAGCTTTCTTT. The full variable domain, its missing parts supplied by reference TRBV7-9 and TRBJ1-1, is DTGVSQNPRHKITKRGQNVTFRCDPISEHNRLYWYRQTLGQGPEFLTYFQNEAQLEKSRLLSDRFSAERPKGSFSTLEIQRTEQGDSAMYLCASSQDQQIIGNTEAFFGQGTRLTVV.

Details on this clone: At one end, the junction sequence differs from germline, possibly due to a read error. V usage is TRBV29-1 and J usage is TRBJ1-1; unclear D gene. The CDR3 has 10 residues. CDR1 SQVTM and CDR2 ANQGSEA come from the germline V gene. The CDR3 DNA reads as TGTCGGACGGCAAACACTGAAGCTTTCTTT. Its protein is CRTANTEAFF.

J is TRBJ1-5 and V is TRBV7-2; a weak D match, TRBD1 (5 bases). V was trimmed by 5 bases and J by 6 bases, leaving 11 bases between them. The CDR3 spans 13 residues. CDR1 is SGHTA and CDR2 is FQGNSA in the germline V gene. Written as DNA, the CDR3 is TGTGCCAGCAGCAAGGGGCCAATTCAGCCCCAGCATTTT. Translation gives CASSKGPIQPQHF.

This clone was seen only once. This chain joins TRBV5-6 and TRBJ1-1; D not certain. Trimming cost V 2 bases and J 4 bases, with 9 bases left between them. The CDR3 is 13 residues long. Per the germline V gene, CDR1 is SGHDT and CDR2 is YYEEEE. CDR3 sequence (DNA): TGTGCCAGCAGCTTCGGGTGGAGCACTGAAGCTTTCTTT. Its protein is CASSFGWSTEAFF.

This clone has just a few counts. CDR3 in amino acids: CASSPMSGGFF. In DNA, the CDR3 is TGTGCCAGCAGTCCGATGAGCGGTGGTTTCTTT. This chain uses TRBV2 with TRBJ1-1, with unresolved D. The germline CDR1 and CDR2 sequences are SNHLY and FYNNEI. CDR3 length: 11 amino acids. Deletions cut 5 bases from V and 13 bases from J, with 14 bases between.

This rearrangement joins TRBV5-8 to TRBJ1-5; TRBD1 agrees at 8 bases. J lost 7 bases, V lost 3 bases, and 9 bases had no gene match. CDR1 is SGHTS and CDR2 is YDEGEE in the germline V gene. The CDR3 runs 15 residues. CDR3 sequence (DNA): TGTGCCAGCAGCTGGGATGGACAGGGTGGCCAGCCCCAGCATTTT. Translating it yields CASSWDGQGGQPQHF.

V is TRBV7-3 and J is TRBJ2-7; D may be TRBD1 (5 bases). The CDR3 length is 14 residues. Germline V gene data show CDR1 as SGHTA and CDR2 as FQGTGA. V was trimmed by 2 bases and J by 3 bases, leaving 11 bases between them. DNA of the CDR3: TGTGCCAGCAGCTTAGGAAGGGGTCACTACGAGCAGTACTTC. Residues: CASSLGRGHYEQYF.

This chain uses TRBV6-6 with TRBJ1-6; 7 positions match TRBD1. There are 16 residues in the CDR3. J lost 5 bases, V lost 2 bases, and 6 bases had no gene match. Germline loops: CDR1 MNHNY, CDR2 SVGAGI (reference sequence). CDR3: CASSYGRTGHNSPLHF. The CDR3 DNA reads TGTGCCAGCAGTTACGGGCGGACAGGACATAATTCACCCCTCCACTTT.

The chain recombines TRBV14 with TRBJ1-2; D uncertain. The V end was cut by 1 base, the J end by 7 bases, with 10 bases between. Germline V lookup: CDR1 SGHDN, CDR2 FVKESK. The CDR3 covers 13 residues. The CDR3 spells CASSQAGERGYTF. Written as DNA, the CDR3 is TGTGCCAGCAGCCAAGCTGGGGAACGTGGCTACACCTTC.

The chain recombines TRBV5-4 with TRBJ2-4; D gene unclear. Trimming removed 1 base at V and 5 bases at J, with 13 bases between. The CDR3 has 15 residues. Germline CDR1 reads SGHNT; CDR2 reads YYREEE (reference sequence). CDR3 DNA: TGTGCCAGCAGCTTGAATTCGGCTGTCCAAAACATTCAGTACTTC. Translated, it gives CASSLNSAVQNIQYF.

The chain employs TRBV19 and TRBJ2-3; 7 nucleotides align to TRBD2. The CDR3 sequence is 13 residues long. CDR1 is LNHDA, CDR2 SQIVND, per germline (reference sequence). With V trimmed by 7 bases and J by 6 bases, 7 bases remained unmatched. CDR3 in amino acids: CASKKRDTDTQYF. DNA of the CDR3: TGTGCCAGTAAAAAGCGGGATACGGATACGCAGTATTTT.

The rearrangement joins TRBV6-4 to TRBJ2-1; D gene uncertain. Germline CDR1 is MRHNA and CDR2 is SNTAGT. Trimming took 2 bases from V and 9 from J, leaving 11 bases between them. The CDR3 loop spans 13 amino acids. The CDR3 sequence is CASSDPTRAEQFF. The CDR3 region has the DNA TGTGCCAGCAGTGACCCGACTCGCGCTGAGCAGTTCTTC.

CDR3 region: CASSLSLAGGSYNEQFF. The CDR3 DNA follows: TGTGCCAGCAGTTTATCTCTAGCGGGAGGGTCCTACAATGAGCAGTTCTTC. The chain uses TRBV27 and TRBJ2-1; 12 positions agree with TRBD2. The length of the CDR3 is 17 residues. The V segment lost 0 bases and the J segment 1 base; nucleotides outside the gene matches: 1. Germline loops: CDR1 MNHEY, CDR2 SMNVEV (reference sequence).

V and J are TRBV28 and TRBJ1-5; the match to TRBD1 covers 7 bases. Germline V gene data show CDR1 as MDHEN and CDR2 as SYDVKM. The V gene end was trimmed by 3 bases and the J gene end by 0 bases; junction bases not matched to a gene: 17. This CDR3 is 20 amino acids long. CDR3 amino acids: CASSLASLEGTVYSNQPQHF. As DNA, the CDR3 is TGTGCCAGCAGTTTGGCCTCACTTGAAGGGACAGTCTATAGCAATCAGCCCCAGCATTTT.

The chain combines TRBV5-6 with TRBJ1-1, with D perhaps TRBD1 (5 bases). The V gene's germline CDR1 is SGHDT and CDR2 YYEEEE. The CDR3 has 14 residues. V lost 0 bases to trimming and J lost 10 bases, with 16 bases between them. The CDR3, as DNA: TGTGCCAGCAGCTTGGGGGCAGGGAATACGGGAGCTTTCTTT. Translation: CASSLGAGNTGAFF. Full variable domain (missing parts from reference TRBV5-6 and TRBJ1-1): DAGVTQSPTHLIKTRGQQVTLRCSPKSGHDTVSWYQQALGQGPQFIFQYYEEEERQRGNFPDRFSGHQFPNYSSELNVNALLLGDSALYLCASSLGAGNTGAFFGQGTRLTVV.

This chain links TRBV10-3 with TRBJ1-1; D is undetermined. The CDR3 has 14 residues. V was clipped by 7 bases and J by 1 base, with 13 bases between them. Germline CDR1 is ENHRY and CDR2 is SYGVKD. CDR3 protein: CAITLDGSNTEAFF. In nucleotides, the CDR3 is TGTGCCATCACCCTGGACGGGTCGAACACTGAAGCTTTCTTT.

This clone has only one observation. The V call is TRBV7-9, the J call TRBJ2-2; D unresolved. CDR1 and CDR2 (germline): SEHNR, FQNEAQ (reference sequence). Trimming took off 1 base at V and 0 bases at J, with 3 bases between the two ends. The CDR3 has 14 residues. The CDR3 nucleotides are TGTGCCAGCAGCTTAGATGCGAACACCGGGGAGCTGTTTTTT. Protein sequence: CASSLDANTGELFF.

This chain connects TRBV6-5 to TRBJ2-1; 7 bases map to TRBD1. This CDR3 spans 15 amino acids. Per the germline V gene, CDR1 is MNHEY and CDR2 is SVGAGI. With 3 bases clipped from V and 9 bases from J, the junction kept 11 bases outside the gene matches. CDR3 protein: CASSYRDSLVAEQFF. DNA for the CDR3: TGTGCCAGCAGTTATCGGGACAGCCTAGTGGCTGAGCAGTTCTTC.

This clone was seen more than once but under ten times. The V gene is TRBV7-3, the J gene TRBJ2-2; either TRBD1 or TRBD2 may supply D (5 bases each). CDR1 and CDR2 (germline): SGHTA, FQGTGA. The V end lost 3 bases, the J end lost 7 bases, and 9 bases lay between the germline ends. The CDR3 totals 13 residues. The CDR3 DNA follows: TGTGCCAGCAGCTTTGGGACCGACGGGGAGCTGTTTTTT. Encoded protein: CASSFGTDGELFF.

The chain couples TRBV7-9 to TRBJ2-3; D unresolved. Trimming shortened V by 6 bases and J by 0 bases, and 13 bases separated the two germline ends. The germline gives CDR1 SEHNR, CDR2 FQNEAQ (reference sequence). This CDR3 region has 15 residues. The CDR3: CASRPRSPSTDTQYF. Written as DNA, the CDR3 is TGTGCCAGCAGGCCACGGAGCCCCAGCACAGATACGCAGTATTTT.

The count of this clone is one. The V and J genes are TRBV6-1 and TRBJ2-3; 11 bases align to TRBD2. Germline CDR1 is MNHNS and CDR2 is SASEGT. Trimming removed 2 bases from V and 4 bases from J; junction bases left unmatched: 5. This CDR3 is built from 16 residues. Here the CDR3 reads CASSEYTSGGSDTQYF. CDR3 DNA sequence: TGTGCCAGCAGTGAATACACTAGCGGGGGTTCAGATACGCAGTATTTT.

The chain employs TRBV11-3 and TRBJ2-2; 8 bases align to TRBD2. This CDR3 comprises 14 residues. Per the germline V gene, CDR1 is SGHNT and CDR2 is YENEEA. J gave up 1 base and V 6 bases, and 1 base lay outside the gene matches. The CDR3 protein is CASRTSGNTGELFF. CDR3 bases: TGTGCCAGCAGAACTAGCGGGAACACCGGGGAGCTGTTTTTT.

This chain joins TRBV5-1 and TRBJ2-1; maybe TRBD2 (6 bases). Germline V CDR1 and CDR2: SGHRS, YFSETQ. Trimming cost V 4 bases and J 2 bases, with 13 bases left between them. The CDR3 runs 15 residues. CDR3: CASSLSGETYNEQFF. The CDR3 region has the DNA TGCGCCAGCAGCCTTAGCGGAGAGACCTACAATGAGCAGTTCTTC.

The chain employs TRBV7-2 and TRBJ2-5, with D tentatively TRBD2 (5 bases). There are 14 residues in the CDR3. V was cut by 1 base and J by 7 bases, with 13 bases left in between. Germline V CDR1 and CDR2: SGHTA, FQGNSA. CDR3 region: CASSLVTGEGTQYF. The CDR3 nucleotides read TGTGCCAGCAGCTTAGTAACCGGGGAAGGGACCCAGTACTTC.

The CDR3 is CASSPAGTRREKLFF. The CDR3 nucleotides read TGTGCCAGCAGTCCCGCGGGGACCCGGAGGGAAAAACTGTTTTTT. The gene calls are TRBV27 and TRBJ1-4, with a weak D call TRBD1 (5 bases). The CDR3 length is 15 residues. Germline V lookup: CDR1 MNHEY, CDR2 SMNVEV (reference sequence). V lost 5 bases to trimming and J lost 8 bases, with 18 bases between them.

In DNA, the CDR3 is TGTGCCAGCAGTGAAGGCGGGAGTAGAAATGAGCAGTTCTTC. Protein sequence: CASSEGGSRNEQFF. The V and J genes are TRBV2 and TRBJ2-1; 7 bases agree with TRBD2. There are 14 residues in the CDR3. Unmatched junction bases numbered 4, after V lost 1 base and J lost 7 bases. Germline V gene lookup returns CDR1 SNHLY and CDR2 FYNNEI.

This clone was seen only once. The chain couples TRBV29-1 to TRBJ2-7, with D maybe TRBD2 (5 bases). The V and J ends lost 7 bases and 0 bases respectively, with 7 bases between them. Germline CDR1 SQVTM, CDR2 ANQGSEA. CDR3 length equals 11 residues. CDR3 region: CSAGDSYEQYF. CDR3 in DNA: TGCAGCGCCGGGGACTCCTACGAGCAGTACTTC.